This T cell receptor (beta chain) originates from a study of tumor-infiltrating lymphocytes in primary liver carcinoma. For the study at large: Subjects consisted of male and female patients aged 30 to 69 years. Stage T1-T3 N0M0 tumors measured about 4.2 to 11 cm at most. Findings and limits, study-wide: Detection in all five tumor regions applied to only about 7.5-24% of top clones. Blood had a significantly lower top-250-clone fraction than tumors did (p = 0.039).

The study co-extracted DNA and RNA from 20-30 mg of unsorted bulk tissue. In germline, CDR1 is SGHDT, CDR2 YYEEEE. This CDR3 contains 16 residues. Points on this clonotype: Its specificity is not known. At one end the junction does not follow the germline gene, possibly because of a read error.

Starting material of 500 to 600 ng total RNA yielded TCR beta cDNA via a constant-region primer. Three nested multiplex PCR rounds of slightly modified ARM-PCR generated TCR beta libraries. The opening two PCR rounds, about 11 cycles each, paired TRBV1-TRBV30 forward primers with a C-beta reverse primer. Each CDR3 protein is one row after TCRdb ran MiXCR on the multiplex PCR reads. The repertoire includes about 190,000 distinct CDR3 sequences, just under 85% of them detected once, and over 15% sits in the top ten. Sample: tumor tissue from primary liver carcinoma. The TCR was taken from a man aged 35 to 55 with primary liver carcinoma and hepatitis B virus infection. This chain connects TRBV5-6 to TRBJ1-2; maybe TRBD1 (5 bases). CDR3 bases: TGTGCCAGTAGCTCCCGCTACAGGATCGTCAACTATGGCTACACCTTC. Translated: CASSSRYRIVNYGYTF.